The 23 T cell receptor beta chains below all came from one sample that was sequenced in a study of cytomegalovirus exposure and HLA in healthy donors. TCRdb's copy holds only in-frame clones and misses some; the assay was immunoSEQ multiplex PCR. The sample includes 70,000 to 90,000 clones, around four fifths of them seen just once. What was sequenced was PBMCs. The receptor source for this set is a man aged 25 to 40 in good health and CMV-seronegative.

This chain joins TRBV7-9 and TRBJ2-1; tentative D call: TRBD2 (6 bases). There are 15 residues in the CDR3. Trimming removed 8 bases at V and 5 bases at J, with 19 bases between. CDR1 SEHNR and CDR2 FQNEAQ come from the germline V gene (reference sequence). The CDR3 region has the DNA TGTGCCAGCGTGAGTTGGAGGGCCCTCGACAATGAGCAGTTCTTC. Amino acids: CASVSWRALDNEQFF.

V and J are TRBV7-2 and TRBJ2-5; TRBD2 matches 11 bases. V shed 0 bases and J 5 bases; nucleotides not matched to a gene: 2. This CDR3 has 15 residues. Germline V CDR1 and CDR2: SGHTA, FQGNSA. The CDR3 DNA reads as TGTGCCAGCAGCTTAGCGCTAGCGGGAGGTGAGACCCAGTACTTC. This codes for CASSLALAGGETQYF.

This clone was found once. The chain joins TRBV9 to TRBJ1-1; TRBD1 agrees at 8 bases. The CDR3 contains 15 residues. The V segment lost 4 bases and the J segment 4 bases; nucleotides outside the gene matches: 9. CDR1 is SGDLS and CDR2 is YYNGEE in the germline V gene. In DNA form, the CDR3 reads TGTGCCAGCAGCTTTGGACAGGGTGGGGTCACTGAAGCTTTCTTT. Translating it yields CASSFGQGGVTEAFF.

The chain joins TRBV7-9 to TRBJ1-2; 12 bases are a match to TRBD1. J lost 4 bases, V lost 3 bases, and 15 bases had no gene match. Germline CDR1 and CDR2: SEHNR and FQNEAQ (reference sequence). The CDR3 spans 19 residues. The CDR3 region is CASSLGVPGQGASGYGYTF. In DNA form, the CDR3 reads TGTGCCAGCAGCTTGGGGGTTCCGGGACAGGGGGCTTCTGGCTATGGCTACACCTTC.

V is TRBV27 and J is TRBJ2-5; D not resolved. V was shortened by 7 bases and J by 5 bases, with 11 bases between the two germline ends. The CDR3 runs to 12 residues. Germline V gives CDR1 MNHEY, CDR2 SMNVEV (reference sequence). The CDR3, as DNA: TGTGCCAGCAAATCCGCCCGGGAGACCCAGTACTTC. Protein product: CASKSARETQYF.

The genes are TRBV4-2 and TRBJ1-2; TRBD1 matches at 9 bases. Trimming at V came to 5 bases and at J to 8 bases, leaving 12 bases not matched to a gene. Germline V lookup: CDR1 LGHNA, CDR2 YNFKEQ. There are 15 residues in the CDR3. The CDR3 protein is CASSTTGGAELGYTF. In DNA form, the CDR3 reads TGTGCCAGCAGCACCACAGGGGGCGCGGAATTGGGCTACACCTTC.

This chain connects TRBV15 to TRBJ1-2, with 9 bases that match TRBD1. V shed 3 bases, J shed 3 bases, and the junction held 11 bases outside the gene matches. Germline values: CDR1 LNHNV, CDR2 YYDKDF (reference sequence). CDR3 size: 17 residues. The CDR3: CATSRDRGPPADYGYTF. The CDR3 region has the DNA TGTGCCACCAGCAGGGACAGGGGACCGCCTGCGGACTATGGCTACACCTTC.

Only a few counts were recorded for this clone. CDR3 sequence (DNA): TGTGCCAGCAGCTCCGACAGAGATAGCAATCAGCCCCAGCATTTT. The encoded protein is CASSSDRDSNQPQHF. The rearrangement links TRBV7-2 to TRBJ1-5; possibly TRBD1 for D (5 bases). The CDR3 has 15 residues. V was clipped by 4 bases and J by 0 bases, with 10 bases between them. Germline CDR1 and CDR2: SGHTA and FQGNSA.

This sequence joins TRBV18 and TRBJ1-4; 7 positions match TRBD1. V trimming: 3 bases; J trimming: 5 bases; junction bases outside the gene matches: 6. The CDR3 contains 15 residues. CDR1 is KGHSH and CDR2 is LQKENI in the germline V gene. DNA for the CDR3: TGTGCCAGCTCACCCTCCGGGACAGCGAATGAAAAACTGTTTTTT. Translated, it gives CASSPSGTANEKLFF.

CDR3 in amino acids: CASSRWTGDGTEAFF. CDR3 bases: TGTGCCAGCAGTCGATGGACAGGGGATGGTACTGAAGCTTTCTTT. The chain uses TRBV27 and TRBJ1-1, with 9 nucleotides matching TRBD1. In germline, CDR1 is MNHEY, CDR2 SMNVEV (reference sequence). The CDR3 runs 15 residues. V was pared by 5 bases and J by 5 bases, with 9 bases of the junction left unmatched.

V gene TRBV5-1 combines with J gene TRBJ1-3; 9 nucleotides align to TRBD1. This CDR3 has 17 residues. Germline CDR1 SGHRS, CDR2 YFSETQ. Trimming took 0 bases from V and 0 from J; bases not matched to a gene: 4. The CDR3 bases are TGCGCCAGCAGCTTGGGGACAGGGGCTAGCTCTGGAAACACCATATATTTT. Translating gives CASSLGTGASSGNTIYF. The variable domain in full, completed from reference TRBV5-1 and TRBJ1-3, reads KAGVTQTPRYLIKTRGQQVTLSCSPISGHRSVSWYQQTPGQGLQFLFEYFSETQRNKGNFPGRFSGRQFSNSRSEMNVSTLELGDSALYLCASSLGTGASSGNTIYFGEGSWLTVV.

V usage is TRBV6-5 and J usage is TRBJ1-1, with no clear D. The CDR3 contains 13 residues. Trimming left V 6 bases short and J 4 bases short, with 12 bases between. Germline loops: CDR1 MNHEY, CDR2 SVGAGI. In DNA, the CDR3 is TGTGCCAGCAGGCTACTCAGGCGCACTGAAGCTTTCTTT. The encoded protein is CASRLLRRTEAFF.

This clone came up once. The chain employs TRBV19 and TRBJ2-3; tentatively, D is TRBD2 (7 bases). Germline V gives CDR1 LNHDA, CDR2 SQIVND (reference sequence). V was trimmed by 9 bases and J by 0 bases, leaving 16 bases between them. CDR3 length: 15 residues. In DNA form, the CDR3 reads TGTGCCAGCAGCGGCGGGGGCCTTAGCACAGATACGCAGTATTTT. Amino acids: CASSGGGLSTDTQYF.

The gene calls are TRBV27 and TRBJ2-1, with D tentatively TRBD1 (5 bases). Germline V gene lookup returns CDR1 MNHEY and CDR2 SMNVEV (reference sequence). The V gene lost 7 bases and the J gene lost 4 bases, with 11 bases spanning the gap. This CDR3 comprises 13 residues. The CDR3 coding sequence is TGTGCCAGCACGGCAGGGCGATACAATGAGCAGTTCTTC. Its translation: CASTAGRYNEQFF.

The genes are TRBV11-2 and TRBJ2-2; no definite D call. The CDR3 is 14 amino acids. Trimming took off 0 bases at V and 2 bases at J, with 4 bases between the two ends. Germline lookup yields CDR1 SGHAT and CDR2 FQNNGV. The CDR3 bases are TGTGCCAGCAGCTTAGATCTTAACACCGGGGAGCTGTTTTTT. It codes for CASSLDLNTGELFF.

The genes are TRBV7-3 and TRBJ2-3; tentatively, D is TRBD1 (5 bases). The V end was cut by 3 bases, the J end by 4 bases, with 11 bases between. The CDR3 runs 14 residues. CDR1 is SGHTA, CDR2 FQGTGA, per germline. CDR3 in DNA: TGTGCCAGCAGCTTTGGAATGACAGCAGATACGCAGTATTTT. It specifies CASSFGMTADTQYF.

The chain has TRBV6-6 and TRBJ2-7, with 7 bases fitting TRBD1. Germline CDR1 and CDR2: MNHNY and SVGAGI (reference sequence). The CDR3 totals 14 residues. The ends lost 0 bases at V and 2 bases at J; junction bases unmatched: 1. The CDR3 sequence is CASSYSGTAYEQYV. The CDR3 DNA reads TGTGCCAGCAGTTACTCAGGGACAGCCTACGAGCAGTACGTC.

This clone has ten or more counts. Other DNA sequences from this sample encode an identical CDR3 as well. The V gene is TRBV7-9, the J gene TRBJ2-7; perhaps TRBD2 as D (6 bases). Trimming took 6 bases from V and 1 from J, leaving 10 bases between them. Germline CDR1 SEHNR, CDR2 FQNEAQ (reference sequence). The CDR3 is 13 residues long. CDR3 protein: CASSRRESYEQYF. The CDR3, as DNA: TGTGCCAGCAGTCGACGGGAGTCCTACGAGCAGTACTTC.

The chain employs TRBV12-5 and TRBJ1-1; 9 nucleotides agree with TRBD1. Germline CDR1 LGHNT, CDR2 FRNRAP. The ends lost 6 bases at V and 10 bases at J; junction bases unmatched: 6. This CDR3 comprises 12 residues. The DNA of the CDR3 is TGTGCTAGTGGCCCGGACAGGGGATCAGCTTTCTTT. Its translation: CASGPDRGSAFF.

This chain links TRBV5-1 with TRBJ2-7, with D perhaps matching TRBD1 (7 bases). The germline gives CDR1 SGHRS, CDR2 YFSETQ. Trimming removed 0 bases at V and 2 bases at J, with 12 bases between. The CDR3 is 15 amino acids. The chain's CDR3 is CASSLVTGRTYEQYF. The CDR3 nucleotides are TGCGCCAGCAGCTTGGTGACAGGGAGGACCTACGAGCAGTACTTC.

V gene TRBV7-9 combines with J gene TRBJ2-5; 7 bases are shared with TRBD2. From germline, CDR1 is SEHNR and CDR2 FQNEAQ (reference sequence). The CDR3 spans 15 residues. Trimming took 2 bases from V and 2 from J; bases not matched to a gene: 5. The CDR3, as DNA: TGTGCCAGCAGCTTATATTCTAGCGGACAAGAGACCCAGTACTTC. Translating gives CASSLYSSGQETQYF.

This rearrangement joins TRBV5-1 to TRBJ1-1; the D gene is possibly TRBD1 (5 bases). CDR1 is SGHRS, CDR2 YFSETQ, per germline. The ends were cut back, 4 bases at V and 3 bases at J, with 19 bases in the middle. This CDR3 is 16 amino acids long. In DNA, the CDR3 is TGCGCCAGCAGCCTCCAGGCGGGGGTCCTTTACACTGAAGCTTTCTTT. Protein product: CASSLQAGVLYTEAFF.

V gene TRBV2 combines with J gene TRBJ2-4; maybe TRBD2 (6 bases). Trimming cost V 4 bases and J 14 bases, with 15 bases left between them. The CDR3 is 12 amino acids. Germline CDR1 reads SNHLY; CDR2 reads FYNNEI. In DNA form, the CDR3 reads TGTGCCAGCAGTGCCCGGGACTTTAGGGAGTACTTC. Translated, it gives CASSARDFREYF.